This is a list of T cell receptor beta chains from one sample in a study of blood T cell repertoires in COVID-19. Clones were read by immunoSEQ multiplex PCR, and TCRdb kept only the in-frame ones, dropping some. Of under 40,000 clones listed, 80% are singletons. Sequenced input: peripheral blood. Every receptor here comes from a woman in her 70s with acute or convalescent COVID-19. Both conserved end residues are part of each CDR3. Fields, in order: clone size, J gene, D gene, V gene, CDR3 DNA, CDR3 protein. A D gene is named only where the DNA matches it firmly. For some rows the clone size is stated as once, few or many, or as a class when expanded; others skip it.

clone_size: .
j_call: TRBJ1-2
d_call: .
v_call: TRBV6-2/TRBV6-3
cdr3_nt: TGTGCCAGCAGTTTGGACAGCAGATATGGCTACACCTTC
cdr3_aa: CASSLDSRYGYTF

clone_size: .
j_call: TRBJ2-6
d_call: TRBD2
v_call: TRBV14
cdr3_nt: TGTGCCAGCAGGGGGAGGGAAGACTCTGGGGCCAACGTCCTGACTTTC
cdr3_aa: CASRGREDSGANVLTF

clone_size: .
j_call: TRBJ1-1
d_call: .
v_call: TRBV11-1
cdr3_nt: TGTGCCAGCAGCTTACAAGGGGGGGCAGTAAAGACTGAAGCTTTCTTT
cdr3_aa: CASSLQGGAVKTEAFF

clone_size: .
j_call: TRBJ2-3
d_call: TRBD2
v_call: TRBV9
cdr3_nt: TGTGCCAGCAGCGTAGCGCAAGCGGGGGGGCCCCAAGATACGCAGTATTTT
cdr3_aa: CASSVAQAGGPQDTQYF

clone_size: .
j_call: TRBJ2-5
d_call: .
v_call: TRBV5-1
cdr3_nt: TGCGCCAGCAGCTTGGTTACTAGTGTGGAGACCCAGTACTTC
cdr3_aa: CASSLVTSVETQYF

clone_size: few
j_call: TRBJ1-2
d_call: .
v_call: TRBV2
cdr3_nt: TGTGCCAGCAGTGAAGCCCGATTGGGGGGATCGGGTGGCTACACCTTC
cdr3_aa: CASSEARLGGSGGYTF

clone_size: .
j_call: TRBJ2-1
d_call: .
v_call: TRBV21-1
cdr3_nt: TGTGCCAGCAGCTCAAGGACACGCGCGGAGTTCTTC
cdr3_aa: CASSSRTRAEFF

clone_size: .
j_call: TRBJ2-2
d_call: TRBD2
v_call: TRBV7-7
cdr3_nt: TGTGCTAGCAGCTTAAGACTAGCGGGGGGCTCTGGGAACACCGGGGAGCTGTTTTTT
cdr3_aa: CASSLRLAGGSGNTGELFF

clone_size: once
j_call: TRBJ2-5
d_call: TRBD2
v_call: TRBV6-5
cdr3_nt: TGTGCCAGCAGGGTCCAGCGGGGGGGAGAGACCCAGTACTTC
cdr3_aa: CASRVQRGGETQYF

clone_size: .
j_call: TRBJ1-3
d_call: TRBD1
v_call: TRBV6-5
cdr3_nt: TGTGCCAGCAGTTACTCGACAGGGGGGGGAAACACCATATATTTT
cdr3_aa: CASSYSTGGGNTIYF

clone_size: .
j_call: TRBJ1-6
d_call: .
v_call: TRBV5-1
cdr3_nt: TGCGCCAGCAGCTTGAACAGAAACAACCTCCACTTT
cdr3_aa: CASSLNRNNLHF

clone_size: .
j_call: TRBJ2-7
d_call: TRBD2
v_call: TRBV6-1
cdr3_nt: TGTGCCAGCAGTGAAACCGGGACTACGCTCTACGAGCAGTACTTC
cdr3_aa: CASSETGTTLYEQYF

clone_size: .
j_call: TRBJ2-4
d_call: TRBD1
v_call: TRBV15
cdr3_nt: TGTGCCACCAGCAGAGGAAATACAGGGGTTGGGAACATTCAGTACTTC
cdr3_aa: CATSRGNTGVGNIQYF

clone_size: once
j_call: TRBJ2-1
d_call: TRBD1
v_call: TRBV3-1/TRBV3-2
cdr3_nt: TGTGCCAGCAGCCAAGCCACCGGGACAGGGGTTTTCGATGAGCAGTTCTTC
cdr3_aa: CASSQATGTGVFDEQFF

clone_size: once
j_call: TRBJ2-2
d_call: TRBD2
v_call: TRBV3-1/TRBV3-2
cdr3_nt: TGTGCCAGCAGCCCCTCGCACCGACTAGCGGGAGCCGGGGAGCTGTTTTTT
cdr3_aa: CASSPSHRLAGAGELFF